The 12 T cell receptor beta chains presented below share a single source sample, sequenced in a study of shared T cell receptors in the human thymus. Sequenced by immunoSEQ multiplex PCR; TCRdb stores in-frame clones only, minus some. The sample has about 380,000 clones, about 95% seen once. The sample comprised thymocytes. These receptors all stem from a human donor.

The genes are TRBV28 and TRBJ2-7, with TRBD1 matching 10 bases. After removal of 7 bases from V and 5 bases from J, the junction contained 8 bases not matched to a gene. Germline V CDR1 and CDR2: MDHEN, SYDVKM. CDR3 length: 14 amino acids. The CDR3 protein is CASTGRGQGNEQYF. DNA for the CDR3: TGTGCCAGCACCGGCAGGGGACAGGGGAACGAGCAGTACTTC. Drawing the rest from reference TRBV28 and TRBJ2-7, the complete variable domain is DVKVTQSSRYLVKRTGEKVFLECVQDMDHENMFWYRQDPGLGLRLIYFSYDVKMKEKGDIPEGYSVSREKKERFSLILESASTNQTSMYLCASTGRGQGNEQYFGPGTRLTVT.

The chain uses TRBV28 and TRBJ2-7; D is ambiguous. Germline V gives CDR1 MDHEN, CDR2 SYDVKM. This CDR3 contains 12 residues. V lost 5 bases and J lost 3, with 8 bases in between. The CDR3 sequence is CASSPLSYEQYF. CDR3 sequence (DNA): TGTGCCAGCAGTCCTTTAAGCTACGAGCAGTACTTC.

The chain is built from TRBV5-5 and TRBJ1-2; 9 bases match TRBD1. The CDR3 sequence is 15 residues long. The junction had 6 bases not matched to a gene; V was cut back by 4 bases and J by 2 bases. Germline CDR1 reads SGHKS; CDR2 reads YYEKEE (reference sequence). The CDR3 nucleotides read TGTGCCAGCAGCCCATGGACAGGGGCCAACTATGGCTACACCTTC. Its protein is CASSPWTGANYGYTF.

This rearrangement joins TRBV13 to TRBJ2-5; D gene uncertain. The DNA end is a closer match to TRBJ2-7, so the J assignment may be wrong. The CDR3 extends over 14 amino acids. In germline, CDR1 is PRHDT, CDR2 FYEKMQ (reference sequence). CDR3 region: CASSYHDAYYEQYF. CDR3 nucleotides: TGTGCCAGCAGCTACCACGATGCTTACTACGAGCAGTACTTC.

V is TRBV19 and J is TRBJ2-7, with TRBD1 identical over 8 bases. The CDR3 totals 14 residues. V lost 5 bases and J lost 0; bases outside the gene matches: 3. The germline V gene encodes CDR1 LNHDA and CDR2 SQIVND (reference sequence). CDR3 DNA: TGTGCCAGTAGTCCGGGACAGGCCTCCTACGAGCAGTACTTC. Translation: CASSPGQASYEQYF.

The rearrangement uses TRBV12-5 and TRBJ2-1; TRBD2 matches 11 bases. V was clipped by 4 bases and J by 0 bases; unmatched bases: 14. The CDR3 consists of 20 residues. Germline lookup yields CDR1 LGHNT and CDR2 FRNRAP. CDR3 sequence reads: CASGSPRDSGRVSSYNEQFF. In DNA form, the CDR3 reads TGTGCTAGTGGTTCACCCCGGGATAGCGGGAGGGTTAGCTCCTACAATGAGCAGTTCTTC.

The chain recombines TRBV7-8 with TRBJ1-1; weak D call: TRBD1 (5 bases). The CDR3 covers 15 residues. Germline lookup yields CDR1 SGHVS and CDR2 FQNEAQ. V shed 1 base and J shed 0 bases, with 9 bases lying between them. The CDR3 loop is CASSLVGTVNTEAFF. The CDR3 DNA sequence: TGTGCCAGCAGCTTAGTAGGGACGGTGAACACTGAAGCTTTCTTT.

This rearrangement joins TRBV19 to TRBJ1-5, with TRBD1 matching over 9 bases. The V gene's germline CDR1 is LNHDA and CDR2 SQIVND (reference sequence). The CDR3 consists of 17 residues. V trimming: 4 bases; J trimming: 5 bases; junction bases outside the gene matches: 12. Written as DNA, the CDR3 is TGTGCCAGTAGTACCGGGACAGGGAAAGTCTCTTATCAGCCCCAGCATTTT. Protein: CASSTGTGKVSYQPQHF.

The chain employs TRBV5-6 and TRBJ1-2; possibly TRBD1 for D (6 bases). The CDR3 extends over 16 amino acids. The germline gives CDR1 SGHDT, CDR2 YYEEEE. V was trimmed by 3 bases and J by 4 bases, leaving 19 bases between them. The CDR3, as DNA: TGTGCCAGCAGCTGGACTGAACAGGGCTGCCTCTATGGCTACACCTTC. This encodes CASSWTEQGCLYGYTF.

The chain carries TRBV7-9 and TRBJ1-1; no firm D call. Trimming cost V 5 bases and J 10 bases, with 17 bases left between them. This CDR3 is built from 13 residues. In germline, CDR1 is SEHNR, CDR2 FQNEAQ (reference sequence). CDR3 protein: CASSTMSLGGAFF. CDR3 coding DNA: TGTGCCAGCAGCACCATGTCGCTGGGAGGAGCTTTCTTT.

This chain joins TRBV27 and TRBJ2-6; 7 bases agree with TRBD1. Germline assignment: CDR1 MNHEY and CDR2 SMNVEV (reference sequence). Germline trimming cut 4 bases from V and 2 bases from J; bases unmatched to any gene: 5. The CDR3 is 16 residues long. The CDR3: CASSSTGHAGANVLTF. The CDR3 DNA follows: TGTGCCAGCAGTTCGACAGGGCACGCTGGGGCCAACGTCCTGACTTTC.

V usage is TRBV28 and J usage is TRBJ1-3; 8 nucleotides match TRBD1. There are 16 residues in the CDR3. In germline, CDR1 is MDHEN, CDR2 SYDVKM. V lost 2 bases to trimming and J lost 3 bases; unmatched junction nucleotides: 6. CDR3 in amino acids: CASSLLDRVFGNTIYF. In DNA form, the CDR3 reads TGTGCCAGCAGTTTACTGGACAGGGTCTTTGGAAACACCATATATTTT. The full variable domain, in which reference TRBV28 and TRBJ1-3 provide the parts outside the CDR3, is DVKVTQSSRYLVKRTGEKVFLECVQDMDHENMFWYRQDPGLGLRLIYFSYDVKMKEKGDIPEGYSVSREKKERFSLILESASTNQTSMYLCASSLLDRVFGNTIYFGEGSWLTVV.